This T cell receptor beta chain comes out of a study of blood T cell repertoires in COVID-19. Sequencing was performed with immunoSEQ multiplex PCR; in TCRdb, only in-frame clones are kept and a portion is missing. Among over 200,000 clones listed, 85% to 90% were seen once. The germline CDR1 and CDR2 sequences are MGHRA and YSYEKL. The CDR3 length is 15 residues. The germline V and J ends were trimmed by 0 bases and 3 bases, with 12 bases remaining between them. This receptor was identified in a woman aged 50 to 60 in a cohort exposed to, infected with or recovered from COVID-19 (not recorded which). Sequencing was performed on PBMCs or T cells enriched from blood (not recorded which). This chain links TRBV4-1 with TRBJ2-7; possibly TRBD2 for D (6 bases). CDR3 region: CASSQERRGNYEQYF. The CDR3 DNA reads TGCGCCAGCAGCCAAGAGCGGAGGGGAAACTACGAGCAGTACTTC.